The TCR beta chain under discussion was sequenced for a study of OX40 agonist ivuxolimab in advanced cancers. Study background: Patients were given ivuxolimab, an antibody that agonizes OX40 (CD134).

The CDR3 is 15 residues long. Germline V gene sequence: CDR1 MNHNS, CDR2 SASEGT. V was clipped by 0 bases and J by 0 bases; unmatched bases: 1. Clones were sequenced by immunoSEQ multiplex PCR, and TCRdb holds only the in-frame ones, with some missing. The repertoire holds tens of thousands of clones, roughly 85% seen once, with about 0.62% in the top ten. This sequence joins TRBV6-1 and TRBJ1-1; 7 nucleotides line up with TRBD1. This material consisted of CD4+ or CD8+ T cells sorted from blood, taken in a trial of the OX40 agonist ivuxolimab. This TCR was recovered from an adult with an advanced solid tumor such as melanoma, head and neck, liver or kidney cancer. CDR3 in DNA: TGTGCCAGCAGTGAAGCCGGGACAGTGAACACTGAAGCTTTCTTT. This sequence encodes CASSEAGTVNTEAFF.